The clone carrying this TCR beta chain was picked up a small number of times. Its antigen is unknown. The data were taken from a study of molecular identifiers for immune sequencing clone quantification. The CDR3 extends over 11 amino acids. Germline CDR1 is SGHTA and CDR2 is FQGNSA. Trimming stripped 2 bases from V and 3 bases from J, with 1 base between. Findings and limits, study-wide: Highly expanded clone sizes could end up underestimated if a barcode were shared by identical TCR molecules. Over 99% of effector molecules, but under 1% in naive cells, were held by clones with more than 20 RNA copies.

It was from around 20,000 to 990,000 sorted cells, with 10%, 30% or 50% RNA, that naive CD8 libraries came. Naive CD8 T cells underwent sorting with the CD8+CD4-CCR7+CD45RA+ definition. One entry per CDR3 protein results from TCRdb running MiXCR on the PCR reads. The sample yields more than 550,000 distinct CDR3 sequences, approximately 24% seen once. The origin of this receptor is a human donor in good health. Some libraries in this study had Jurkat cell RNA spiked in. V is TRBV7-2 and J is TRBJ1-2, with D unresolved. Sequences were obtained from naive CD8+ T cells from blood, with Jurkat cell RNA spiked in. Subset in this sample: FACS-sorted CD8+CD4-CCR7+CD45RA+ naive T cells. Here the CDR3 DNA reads TGTGCCAGCAGCTTACACTATGGCTACACCTTC. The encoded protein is CASSLHYGYTF.